This record covers a single TCR beta chain. No antigen is known for it. This entry is derived from a study of persistence of HIV-infected CD4 T cells. Stimulation used around 10 ug/mL lysate from CMV-infected fibroblasts. CD4+ T cells upregulating both CD40 ligand and CD69 were sorted as responding cells. Anti-CD28/CD49d costimulation, CD40-blocking antibody and enfuvirtide were given to CD8-depleted PBMCs for less than 20 hours. Study findings and constraints: TCR oligoclonality correlated with proviral oligoclonality in the same sorted populations. TCRbeta richness was lower in CMV- and Gag-responding cells than in anti-CD3/anti-CD28-responding cells.

The immunoSEQ assay was version 4, run in survey mode. Method: immunoSEQ multiplex PCR; TCRdb's copy keeps in-frame clones and lacks some. The repertoire consists of about 6,500 clones, with 79% occurring once and the leading ten covering approximately 70%. The TCR comes from an adult woman with HIV who was CMV-seropositive. This material consisted of CD4+ T cells sorted from PBMCs after approximately 20-hour stimulation, taken from a patient who received antiretroviral therapy.

This chain's CDR3 is CASSLSYSNTGELFF. DNA of the CDR3: TGTGCCAGCAGCTTAAGCTATTCGAACACCGGGGAGCTGTTTTTT. This chain uses TRBV7-3 with TRBJ2-2, with D uncertain. The CDR3 runs 15 residues. The germline V gene encodes CDR1 SGHTA and CDR2 FQGTGA. Trimming cost V 1 base and J 0 bases, with 6 bases left between them.